This paragraph covers one T cell receptor (beta chain) sequence. Its cognate antigen is unknown. This entry belongs to a study of cytomegalovirus exposure and HLA in healthy donors. Study-wide results and limits: Sequencing had likely introduced a cluster of highly shared sequence variants as an artifact. Being productive about 87% or about 30% of the time was typical of most TCR beta V segments in an earlier analysis. Being indistinguishable, some V segments were excluded, TRBV6-2 and TRBV6-3 among them.

Trimming pared 3 bases from V and 2 bases from J, leaving 4 bases between. Germline loops: CDR1 DFQATT, CDR2 SNEGSKA (reference sequence). This CDR3 has 11 amino acids. PCR involved 60 Vbeta and 13 Jbeta primers. TCRdb keeps only in-frame clones here, not all; method: immunoSEQ multiplex PCR. Found here are over 150,000 clones, 60% to 85% of them singletons; the top ten hold roughly 7.3%. The donors were healthy bone marrow donors. The sequence derives from a male donor in good health and CMV-seropositive. Sequenced material: PBMCs. The V call is TRBV20-1, the J call TRBJ1-1; D is ambiguous. For the CDR3, the DNA is TGCAGTGCTAGCCTTAACACTGAAGCTTTCTTT. Translation gives CSASLNTEAFF.